The 2 T cell receptor beta chains below all came from one sample that was sequenced in a study of blood T cells in healthy people across ages (dated by TCRdb to between 2014 and 2017). Receptors were amplified or captured by 5' RACE. Instrument on record: Illumina HiSeq 2500. A second PCR of about 7 to 12 cycles was run with a J-beta primer mix and a sample-barcoded 5' primer. TCRdb trimmed the raw reads at Q25, called clones with MiXCR and kept productive beta chains. Each CDR3 protein appears once, grouped with its most common genes and DNA. The sample profile shows about 1,500,000 distinct CDR3 sequences; about 30% of them were found once. The top ten clonotypes cover 7.7% of the sample. Sequenced input: blood. The receptor source for this set is a woman aged 25 to 39 in good health.

The rearrangement joins TRBV2 to TRBJ2-1, with a weak D call TRBD1 (5 bases). Trimming cost V 5 bases and J 7 bases, with 12 bases left between them. This CDR3 contains 13 residues. The germline V gene encodes CDR1 SNHLY and CDR2 FYNNEI. CDR3 bases: TGTGCCAGCAGTTCCAGGGTAGGGAATGAGCAGTTCTTC. It translates to CASSSRVGNEQFF.

The V and J genes are TRBV20-1 and TRBJ2-3; D gene unclear. This CDR3 comprises 13 residues. Looked up from germline, CDR1 is DFQATT and CDR2 is SNEGSKA (reference sequence). V lost 0 bases and J 3 bases, leaving 7 bases between the germline ends. The CDR3 sequence: CSARDQPTDTQYF. Here the CDR3 DNA reads TGCAGTGCTAGAGACCAGCCAACAGATACGCAGTATTTT.